This T cell receptor (beta chain) was recovered during a study of T cell responses to AZD1222 COVID-19 vaccine (dated by TCRdb to the early 2020s). Context from the whole study: AZD1222 recipients given second doses at about 4 weeks or at about 12 weeks were pooled, since spike-specific TCR depth and breadth were not found to differ between the two schedules. Trial participants were enrolled by age into subgroups of 18-55, 56-69 and 70-plus years, and around 150, 29 and 61 TCR-sequenced participants, respectively, were included in these subgroups. A total of roughly 240 trial participants underwent TCR sequencing, of whom about 200 received two doses of AZD1222 and some 25 received two doses of the MenACWY control vaccine.

Read against the paper, the sample's time point label means: baseline before first vaccination. Samples from vaccinated people were obtained from the UK trials COV001 and COV002, which included a single-blind randomized controlled phase 2/3 trial of AZD1222 (ChAdOx1 nCoV-19) in healthy adults. For TCRbeta chain sequencing, PBMC samples were collected from trial participants at day 0 and at day 28 after the second dose. The CDR3 regions of human TCRbeta chains were analyzed by immunosequencing. Per the authors' processing: Repertoire TCRs were checked for matches against a reference library of SARS-CoV-2-specific TCRs that had been generated using the MIRA antigen-specificity platform. Breadth was defined as the fraction of unique TCRs that were SARS-CoV-2-associated. Depth was defined as the fraction of total T cells that were SARS-CoV-2-associated. Using the MIRA data, each spike-specific TCR was assigned both to the spike region to which the TCR was reactive and to a CD4 or CD8 class. Log10-transformed breadth and depth values were compared by one-way ANOVA with Sidak's multiple comparisons tests. TCRdb took this table from immuneACCESS and kept in-frame rearrangements with V and J called. Such tables lack part of the clones; where checked against another copy, unresolved V genes explain under half of the gap, and the rest is unexplained. The V and J calls and clone size are taken from that table; D and trimming were inferred from the DNA. This sample gives more than 50,000 clones in total; around 92% of them show up just once. 1.5% to 2.5% of the sample is held by the ten biggest clonotypes.

As to this clone: Its antigen has not been determined. Per-nucleotide qualities are absent, and no much larger clonotype sits a single base away.

Overall study results and their limits: Only five or six AZD1222 recipients were SARS-CoV-2 seropositive at baseline, limiting conclusions about previously exposed vaccinees. The 56-69-year group was small, and its depth increase did not reach significance, likely because of low power. No day 14 peak-response samples were available, so repertoires were characterized only after the peak T cell response. A significant rise in spike-specific TCR breadth and depth was observed after two AZD1222 doses relative to day 0 and relative to MenACWY recipients. Nearly half of unique spike-specific TCRs reportedly recognized epitopes outside regions mutated in the B.1.351 and B.1.1.7 variants. Most participants were white British and females outnumbered males, and the authors suggested that clonal diversity may have been underestimated. CD4 TCRs associated with the vaccine covered the entire spike protein, and the dominant responses were in regions 160-218 and 743-854.

The germline V gene encodes CDR1 LGHDT and CDR2 YNNKEL (reference sequence). The V end loses 0 bases and the J end loses 7 bases, and a stretch of 8 bases separates them. The CDR3 numbers 13 residues from cysteine through phenylalanine. Only the CDR3 portion is preserved as DNA: 39 bases, with reading frame beginning at the first base. This sequence uses TRBV3-1 (or the pseudogene TRBV3-2) and TRBJ2-3; no D gene call is confident. Specimen: peripheral blood, collected on day 0 of AZD1222 vaccination. The sequence was collected from an adult in good health. The CDR3 in this case is CASSQDVVYTQYF. The sequenced DNA: TGTGCCAGCAGCCAAGATGTAGTATATACGCAGTATTTT.